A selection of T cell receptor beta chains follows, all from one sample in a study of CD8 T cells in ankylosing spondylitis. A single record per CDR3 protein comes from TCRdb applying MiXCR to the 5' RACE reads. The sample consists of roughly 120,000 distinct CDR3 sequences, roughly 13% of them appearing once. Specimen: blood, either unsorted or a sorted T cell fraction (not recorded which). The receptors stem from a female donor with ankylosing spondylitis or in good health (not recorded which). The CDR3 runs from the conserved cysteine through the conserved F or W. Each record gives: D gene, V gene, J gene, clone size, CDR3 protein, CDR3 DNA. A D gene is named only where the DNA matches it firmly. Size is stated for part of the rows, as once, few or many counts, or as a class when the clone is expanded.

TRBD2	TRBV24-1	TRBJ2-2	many	CATSDLRRGGMNTGELFF	TGTGCCACCAGTGATTTGCGCCGGGGGGGAATGAACACCGGGGAGCTGTTTTTT
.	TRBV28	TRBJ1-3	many	CASSRTARGENTIYF	TGTGCCAGCAGCCGGACTGCCCGGGGTGAGAACACCATATATTTT
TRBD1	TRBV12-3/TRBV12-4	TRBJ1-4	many	CASSSGQGAGEKLFF	TGTGCCAGCAGTTCGGGACAGGGGGCTGGGGAAAAACTGTTTTTT
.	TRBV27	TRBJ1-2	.	CASSLNPAITSYGYTF	TGTGCCAGCAGTTTAAACCCGGCAATTACGAGCTATGGCTACACCTTC
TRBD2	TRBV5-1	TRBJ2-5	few	CASSSGGEETQYF	TGCGCCAGCAGTAGCGGGGGAGAAGAGACCCAGTACTTC
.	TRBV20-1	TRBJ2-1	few	CSARAPGRANEQFF	TGCAGTGCTAGAGCCCCCGGCAGGGCTAATGAGCAGTTCTTC
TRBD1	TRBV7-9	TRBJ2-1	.	CASSARQGTYNEQFF	TGTGCCAGCAGCGCTCGACAGGGGACCTACAATGAGCAGTTCTTC
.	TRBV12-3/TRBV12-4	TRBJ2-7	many	CASTGDTSSYEQYF	TGTGCCAGCACCGGGGACACGAGCTCCTACGAGCAGTACTTC
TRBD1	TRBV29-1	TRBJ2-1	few	CSVEGGQGAFEQFF	TGCAGCGTTGAGGGGGGACAGGGGGCATTTGAGCAGTTCTTC
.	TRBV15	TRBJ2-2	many	CATSRAGQGTGELFF	TGTGCCACCAGCAGAGCGGGGCAGGGTACCGGGGAGCTGTTTTTT
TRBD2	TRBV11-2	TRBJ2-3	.	CASSFTRGGSDTQYF	TGTGCCAGCAGCTTCACGCGGGGGGGTTCAGATACGCAGTATTTT